A selection of T cell receptor beta chains follows, all from one sample in a study of patients and donors after allogeneic stem cell transplantation. Each CDR3 protein is one row after TCRdb ran MiXCR on the RT-PCR reads. The sample lists over 200,000 distinct CDR3 sequences; 35% to 45% were seen once. Sequenced material: blood, either unsorted or a sorted T cell fraction (not recorded which). The receptors derive from a human donor who was either an allogeneic HSCT recipient or a stem cell or donor lymphocyte infusion donor (not recorded which). It is not recorded whose cells these are; they may come from a transplant donor. The CDR3 runs from the conserved cysteine through the conserved F or W.

v_call cdr3_aa
TRBV20-1 CSASTGRNTEAFF
TRBV6-2/TRBV6-3 CASSRGLGPEAFF
TRBV5-1 CASSLDFGPGNYGYTF
TRBV5-1 CASRTQELRAEAFF
TRBV5-1 CASSKDSYEQYF
TRBV5-1 CASSLASGNGYTF
TRBV28 CASSFSLTTPDRRNIQYF
TRBV20-1 CSASPHRAQPQHF
TRBV18 CASSPYQASPSTDTQYF
TRBV5-4 CASGLGAGGFTGELFF
TRBV5-1 CASSPVDYGYTF
TRBV12-3/TRBV12-4 CASSVTGQGIGNQPQHF
TRBV5-1 CASSVGQGPETQYF
TRBV6-2/TRBV6-3 CASSPPGRAWQPQHF
TRBV20-1 CSALRDSSNQPQHF
TRBV29-1 CSVLADRGLEAFF
TRBV12-3/TRBV12-4 CASGSYESNTEAFF
TRBV20-1 CSAPATGVSNQPQHF
TRBV20-1 CSARDGTVEKLFF
TRBV5-1 CASSLGTGTPYEQYF
TRBV20-1 CSAREPTGNTIYF
TRBV12-3/TRBV12-4 CASSRRGIKYF
TRBV29-1 CSARGYQETQYF